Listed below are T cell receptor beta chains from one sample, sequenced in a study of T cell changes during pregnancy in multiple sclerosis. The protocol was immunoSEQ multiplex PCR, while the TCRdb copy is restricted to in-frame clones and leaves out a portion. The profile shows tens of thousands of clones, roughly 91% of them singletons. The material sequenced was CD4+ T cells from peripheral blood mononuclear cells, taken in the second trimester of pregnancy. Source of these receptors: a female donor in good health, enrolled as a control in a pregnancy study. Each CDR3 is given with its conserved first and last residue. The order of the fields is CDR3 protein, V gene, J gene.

CASNPQVSDTQYF	TRBV19	TRBJ2-3
CASKAGLNTGELFF	TRBV28	TRBJ2-2
CASSPLRESRMNQPQHF	TRBV27	TRBJ1-5
CASSLEIDSEQYF	TRBV5-1	TRBJ2-7
CASRRGWEAGELFF	TRBV19	TRBJ2-2
CSAGTSSQETQYF	TRBV29-1	TRBJ2-5
CASSLLGQGYGYTF	TRBV6-6	TRBJ1-2
CASSQGTSGTSQETQYF	TRBV4-2	TRBJ2-5
CATKAWRTNTEAFF	TRBV27	TRBJ1-1
CASSLVGAGGDEQFF	TRBV11-3	TRBJ2-1
CASRPGGVSPLHF	TRBV28	TRBJ1-6
CASSEAWRARTDTQYF	TRBV6-1	TRBJ2-3
CASSSIRPTFF	TRBV28	TRBJ2-1
CASSLAGAGLGYTF	TRBV7-2	TRBJ1-2
CASRPDRGRSQPQHF	TRBV28	TRBJ1-5
CSALTSGQQFF	TRBV20-1	TRBJ2-1
CASSYLTGWQETQYF	TRBV9	TRBJ2-5
CASSPGQVRGYTF	TRBV7-6	TRBJ1-2
CAILRDRENTEAFF	TRBV10-3	TRBJ1-1
CASSLSGENTQYF	TRBV11-2	TRBJ2-3
CASSQGLAGGSDTQYF	TRBV5-4	TRBJ2-3
CASSLGGQGNQPQHF	TRBV5-5	TRBJ1-5
CASSPRFNTGELFF	TRBV6-1	TRBJ2-2
CASSVDSGGADTQYF	TRBV9	TRBJ2-3
CASSSAGTDSYGYTF	TRBV28	TRBJ1-2
CASSLDGGPLQETQYF	TRBV7-2	TRBJ2-5
CSVLSGTGVNYGYTF	TRBV29-1	TRBJ1-2
CASSAAGTGINQPQHF	TRBV6-1	TRBJ1-5
CASSRGGTSSYEQYF	TRBV5-1	TRBJ2-7
CASTSGQGYEQYF	TRBV6-1	TRBJ2-7
CASSRDRMNTEAFF	TRBV7-2	TRBJ1-1
CASSLVRQTAFF	TRBV9	TRBJ1-1
CASTTGPTDTQYF	TRBV9	TRBJ2-3
CASSLRQGVSHTQYF	TRBV11-3	TRBJ2-3
CASSSPRNRGGDVLTF	TRBV27	TRBJ2-6
CASSLRTGGDNTEAFF	TRBV28	TRBJ1-1
CASGVTVQETQYF	TRBV7-3	TRBJ2-5
CASSRNSRVNTEAFF	TRBV18	TRBJ1-1